The 21 T cell receptor beta chains in this list originate from one sample, sequenced in a study of blood T cell repertoires in COVID-19. Assay: immunoSEQ multiplex PCR; the TCRdb copy retains only in-frame clones and omits some. Here the sample spans some 250,000 clones, 88% being singletons. Sequenced sample: peripheral blood. These receptors were obtained from a woman aged 40 to 49 who had recovered from COVID-19.

In the case of this clone: Other DNA sequences in this specimen translate into the identical CDR3. V gene TRBV7-9 combines with J gene TRBJ2-1; unclear D gene. The germline V gene has CDR1 SEHNR and CDR2 FQNEAQ (reference sequence). This CDR3 is 15 amino acids long. Trimming took off 3 bases at V and 0 bases at J, with 9 bases between the two ends. In DNA form, the CDR3 reads TGTGCCAGCAGCTTGAGCGAGAGCTCCTACAATGAGCAGTTCTTC. As protein: CASSLSESSYNEQFF.

The rearrangement joins TRBV10-3 to TRBJ1-5; 12 nucleotides match TRBD1. Germline V CDR1 and CDR2: ENHRY, SYGVKD. The length of the CDR3 is 15 residues. V gave up 11 bases and J gave up 7 bases; unmatched junction bases: 12. The CDR3 region has the DNA TGTGCCGCGCGTCCCGGGACAGGGGGCGACCAGCCCCAGCATTTT. It encodes CAARPGTGGDQPQHF.

The gene calls are TRBV12-3 or TRBV12-4 and TRBJ2-7, with 7 bases aligning to TRBD2. The CDR3 contains 12 residues. The J segment lost 1 base and the V segment lost 7 bases, leaving 1 base of the junction unmatched. The CDR3 here is CASTGGSYEQYF. For the CDR3, the DNA is TGTGCCAGCACCGGGGGGTCCTACGAGCAGTACTTC.

This clone appeared a few times. This chain joins TRBV6-5 and TRBJ2-7, with 12 bases aligning to TRBD2. This CDR3 spans 15 amino acids. Germline loops: CDR1 MNHEY, CDR2 SVGAGI. V shed 6 bases and J 2 bases; nucleotides not matched to a gene: 5. The CDR3: CASRNLAGGAYEQYF. The CDR3 DNA sequence: TGTGCCAGCAGGAATCTAGCGGGAGGGGCCTACGAGCAGTACTTC.

The rearrangement uses TRBV6-2 or TRBV6-3 and TRBJ2-1; TRBD2 is a possible D gene (5 bases). The CDR3 contains 15 residues. In germline, CDR1 is MNHEY, CDR2 SVGEGT. V lost 6 bases and J lost 2, with 14 bases in between. CDR3 coding DNA: TGTGCCAGCAGCCCCCACGGGGTCCCCTACAATGAGCAGTTCTTC. It yields the protein CASSPHGVPYNEQFF.

The chain links TRBV6-5 to TRBJ2-1; 7 nucleotides agree with TRBD2. This CDR3 comprises 15 residues. V gave up 2 bases and J gave up 9 bases; unmatched junction bases: 10. Germline CDR1 is MNHEY and CDR2 is SVGAGI. This CDR3 is CASSYEASGPSEQFF. The CDR3 DNA reads as TGTGCCAGCAGTTACGAGGCTAGCGGCCCCAGTGAGCAGTTCTTC.

The rearrangement links TRBV5-1 to TRBJ1-2; D is uncertain. In germline, CDR1 is SGHRS, CDR2 YFSETQ. The CDR3 runs 13 residues. The V and J ends lost 4 bases and 6 bases respectively, with 13 bases between them. CDR3 loop: CASSREGVDGYTF. CDR3 nucleotide sequence: TGCGCCAGCAGCCGCGAGGGTGTGGATGGCTACACCTTC.

This clone was seen only once. The genes are TRBV10-3 and TRBJ2-1, with a tentative D call TRBD2 (6 bases). CDR1 ENHRY and CDR2 SYGVKD come from the germline V gene. Trimming pared 2 bases from V and 10 bases from J, leaving 12 bases between. The CDR3 consists of 13 residues. CDR3 residues: CAISEAREAEQFF. The CDR3 nucleotides are TGTGCCATCAGTGAGGCCAGGGAGGCAGAGCAGTTCTTC.

This chain connects TRBV4-2 to TRBJ1-2, with D perhaps matching TRBD1 (6 bases). The CDR3 runs to 18 residues. CDR1 is LGHNA and CDR2 is YNFKEQ in the germline V gene. V dropped 1 base and J dropped 2 bases, with 20 bases sitting between them. CDR3 coding DNA: TGTGCCAGCAGCCAAGCCCCCCCGGGGGGCCGGGAGAACTATGGCTACACCTTC. Its protein product is CASSQAPPGGRENYGYTF.

The chain recombines TRBV4-1 with TRBJ1-1; TRBD1 matches at 9 bases. With V trimmed by 4 bases and J by 5 bases, 8 bases remained unmatched. CDR3 length: 15 residues. Germline values: CDR1 MGHRA, CDR2 YSYEKL. CDR3 in DNA: TGCGCCAGCAGCCCGGGGACAGGGAAAAGGACTGAAGCTTTCTTT. Residues: CASSPGTGKRTEAFF.

The chain recombines TRBV5-8 with TRBJ2-1; TRBD2 agrees at 8 bases. The CDR3 extends over 14 amino acids. Trimming at V came to 0 bases and at J to 9 bases, leaving 5 bases not matched to a gene. The V gene's germline CDR1 is SGHTS and CDR2 YDEGEE. The CDR3: CASSLGLAGGEQFF. CDR3 nucleotides: TGTGCCAGCAGCTTGGGGCTAGCGGGCGGTGAGCAGTTCTTC.

The chain employs TRBV30 and TRBJ2-5, with 7 bases lining up with TRBD1. Unmatched junction bases numbered 4, after V lost 2 bases and J lost 4 bases. CDR1 is GTSNPN and CDR2 is SVGIG in the germline V gene (reference sequence). The CDR3 extends over 13 amino acids. The CDR3 region has the DNA TGTGCCTGGAGTCCTAACAGGGGAGAGACCCAGTACTTC. Protein: CAWSPNRGETQYF.

V gene TRBV18 combines with J gene TRBJ1-1; D unclear. The CDR3 sequence is 14 residues long. The germline gives CDR1 KGHSH, CDR2 LQKENI. V was clipped by 0 bases and J by 0 bases, with 5 bases between them. In DNA form, the CDR3 reads TGTGCCAGCTCACCACCATCAGTGAACACTGAAGCTTTCTTT. Its protein product is CASSPPSVNTEAFF. Combining the CDR3 with reference TRBV18 and TRBJ1-1 gives the whole variable domain NAGVMQNPRHLVRRRGQEARLRCSPMKGHSHVYWYRQLPEEGLKFMVYLQKENIIDESGMPKERFSAEFPKEGPSILRIQQVVRGDSAAYFCASSPPSVNTEAFFGQGTRLTVV.

This chain connects TRBV28 to TRBJ2-7, with D possibly being TRBD2 (6 bases). This CDR3 has 12 amino acids. Deletions cut 3 bases from V and 9 bases from J, with 12 bases between. Germline CDR1 reads MDHEN; CDR2 reads SYDVKM. The CDR3 DNA sequence: TGTGCCAGCAGTTTCCGGGGGTCGGTGCAGTACTTC. Amino acid sequence: CASSFRGSVQYF.

Regarding this clone: This CDR3 is also generated by other DNA sequences in the sample. The chain couples TRBV30 to TRBJ1-5; D uncertain. V was pared by 3 bases and J by 0 bases, with 6 bases between. The CDR3 has 13 amino acids. Looked up from germline, CDR1 is GTSNPN and CDR2 is SVGIG (reference sequence). CDR3 loop: CAWSPGSNQPQHF. For the CDR3, the DNA is TGTGCCTGGAGCCCGGGTAGCAATCAGCCCCAGCATTTT.

The CDR3 loop reads CASSGGLADTDTQYF. In DNA, the CDR3 is TGCGCCAGCAGCGGGGGACTAGCGGACACAGATACGCAGTATTTT. This chain uses TRBV5-1 with TRBJ2-3, with 11 bases aligning to TRBD2. The J segment lost 2 bases and the V segment lost 4 bases, leaving 3 bases of the junction unmatched. Germline V gives CDR1 SGHRS, CDR2 YFSETQ. CDR3 size: 15 residues.

V gene TRBV20-1 combines with J gene TRBJ2-1; D is unclear. This CDR3 comprises 11 residues. CDR1 is DFQATT, CDR2 SNEGSKA, per germline (reference sequence). The CDR3 coding sequence is TGCAGGGCGGATACCTACAATGAGCAGTTCTTC. Its protein product is CRADTYNEQFF.

V gene TRBV18 combines with J gene TRBJ2-4; TRBD1 matches at 8 bases. CDR3 length: 11 amino acids. The J segment lost 13 bases and the V segment lost 3 bases, leaving 2 bases of the junction unmatched. The V gene's germline CDR1 is KGHSH and CDR2 LQKENI. In DNA, the CDR3 is TGTGCCAGCTCACCCGGACAGGGCCAGTACTTC. It yields the protein CASSPGQGQYF.

V is TRBV5-4 and J is TRBJ2-6, with 8 positions matching TRBD1. The CDR3 has 17 residues. Trimming took 4 bases from V and 3 from J; bases not matched to a gene: 9. Per the germline V gene, CDR1 is SGHNT and CDR2 is YYREEE (reference sequence). DNA of the CDR3: TGTGCCAGCAGCGCCCGGCCAGGGGGCTTTGGGGCCAACGTCCTGACTTTC. Translating it yields CASSARPGGFGANVLTF.

The chain combines TRBV30 with TRBJ1-2, with 8 bases that match TRBD1. V lost 3 bases and J lost 3; bases outside the gene matches: 6. CDR1 is GTSNPN and CDR2 is SVGIG in the germline V gene (reference sequence). This CDR3 comprises 14 residues. The CDR3 protein is CAWRLGQADYGYTF. DNA for the CDR3: TGTGCCTGGAGGCTGGGACAGGCCGACTATGGCTACACCTTC. Variable domain in full (rest from reference TRBV30 and TRBJ1-2): SQTIHQWPATLVQPVGSPLSLECTVEGTSNPNLYWYRQAAGRGLQLLFYSVGIGQISSEVPQNLSASRPQDRQFILSSKKLLLSDSGFYLCAWRLGQADYGYTFGSGTRLTVV.

This chain links TRBV5-5 with TRBJ2-5; 9 nucleotides align to TRBD2. The CDR3 spans 16 residues. Trimming cost V 2 bases and J 2 bases; bases outside gene matches: 7. The germline V gene encodes CDR1 SGHKS and CDR2 YYEKEE (reference sequence). The CDR3 loop is CASSFRLAGPQETQYF. DNA for the CDR3: TGTGCCAGCAGCTTCCGGCTAGCGGGACCACAAGAGACCCAGTACTTC.